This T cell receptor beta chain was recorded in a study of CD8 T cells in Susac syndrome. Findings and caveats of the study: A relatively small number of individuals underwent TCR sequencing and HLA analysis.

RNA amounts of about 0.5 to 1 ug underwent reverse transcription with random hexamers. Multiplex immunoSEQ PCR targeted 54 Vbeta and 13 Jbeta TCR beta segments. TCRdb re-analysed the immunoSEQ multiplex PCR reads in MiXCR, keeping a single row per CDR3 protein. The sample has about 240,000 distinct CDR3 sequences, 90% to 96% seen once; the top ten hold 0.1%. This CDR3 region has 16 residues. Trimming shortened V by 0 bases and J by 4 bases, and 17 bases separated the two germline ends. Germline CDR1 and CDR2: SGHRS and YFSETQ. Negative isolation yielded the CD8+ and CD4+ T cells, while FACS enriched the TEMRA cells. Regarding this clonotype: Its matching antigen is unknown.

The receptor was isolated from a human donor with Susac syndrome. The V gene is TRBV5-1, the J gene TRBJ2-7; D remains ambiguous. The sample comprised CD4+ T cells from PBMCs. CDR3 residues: CASSLGYRSGDYEQYF. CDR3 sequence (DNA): TGCGCCAGCAGCTTGGGTTACCGCTCCGGAGATTACGAGCAGTACTTC.